This T cell receptor beta chain derives from a study of control samples from healthy donors and cancer patients. The CDR3 runs 15 residues. Trimming stripped 3 bases from V and 2 bases from J, with 12 bases between. The germline gives CDR1 MNHEY, CDR2 SMNVEV (reference sequence). The count of this clone is one. TCRdb's table, derived via immunoSEQ multiplex PCR, lists solely in-frame clones and lacks some. The profile covers 160,000 or so clones, with 90% to 95% appearing a single time and 11% to 15% taken by the ten largest. Sequenced sample: PBMCs. The chain combines TRBV27 with TRBJ2-3; no reliable D call. This receptor was identified in a man aged 55 to 70 with colorectal cancer. The CDR3 loop reads CASSLWAANTDTQYF. CDR3 DNA: TGTGCCAGCAGTTTGTGGGCAGCGAACACAGATACGCAGTATTTT.